Sequencing of this T cell receptor beta chain was carried out in a study of beta chain features in type 1 diabetes. V dropped 2 bases and J dropped 1; count of bases not matched to a gene: 2. This CDR3 is built from 14 residues. Germline loops: CDR1 SGHNT, CDR2 YYREEE (reference sequence). Sequenced material consisted of expressed TCRB transcripts (all of the isolated RNA was reverse transcribed). Using immunoSEQ multiplex PCR, the repertoire was profiled, and TCRdb retains in-frame clones only, with some absent. This table holds some 290,000 clones, roughly an eighth found once. This clone was seen a few times. Its matching antigen is unknown. Regarding the study as a whole: The similarity of naive, central memory and Treg TCRB repertoires appeared greater among patients than among healthy donors. A PCR bias possibly favoring shorter templates would apply equally to patients and controls. In all four CD4+ subsets, TCRB CDR3 length was significantly, moderately reduced in type 1 diabetes. When VDJ junctions were examined, type 1 diabetes patients showed fewer insertions and more deletions.

Each donor gave one heparinised blood draw averaging about 110 mL. The J gene is TRBJ1-1, the V gene TRBV5-4; 7 nucleotides align to TRBD1. The material sequenced was naive CD4+ T cells from blood. The receptor was derived from a man aged 25 to 45 with type 1 diabetes. The chain's CDR3 is CASSFGTANTEAFF. CDR3 nucleotide sequence: TGTGCCAGCAGCTTCGGGACAGCGAACACTGAAGCTTTCTTT. The full variable domain, its missing parts supplied by reference TRBV5-4 and TRBJ1-1, is ETGVTQSPTHLIKTRGQQVTLRCSSQSGHNTVSWYQQALGQGPQFIFQYYREEENGRGNFPPRFSGLQFPNYSSELNVNALELDDSALYLCASSFGTANTEAFFGQGTRLTVV.